Listed here are 14 T cell receptor beta chains from one sample, sequenced in a study of blood T cell repertoires in COVID-19 (TCRdb year 2020). Library prep was done by the immunoSEQ multiplex PCR assay. TCRdb provides this immuneACCESS table in a form limited to in-frame rearrangements. Some clones are lacking; in checked studies, under half of them reflect an unresolved V gene, and why the rest are absent is not known. Present in this sample are fewer than 350,000 clones, around nine tenths of which were seen just once. The top ten hold around 4.8% of the sample. Sequencing was carried out using PBMCs or T cells enriched from blood (not recorded which). The receptor source for this set is a man in his 60s who had recovered from COVID-19.

The chain has TRBV7-2 and TRBJ2-1; 10 bases line up with TRBD1. The CDR3 totals 14 residues. Trimming cost V 5 bases and J 9 bases; bases outside gene matches: 7. CDR1 and CDR2 (germline): SGHTA, FQGNSA. The CDR3 DNA is TGTGCCAGCAGCCCGACAGGGGGCTTCGGTGAGCAGTTCTTC. This sequence encodes CASSPTGGFGEQFF.

This chain connects TRBV5-1 to TRBJ1-2; D is uncertain. The CDR3 has 15 amino acids. Trimming left V 0 bases short and J 0 bases short, with 9 bases between. The germline V gene encodes CDR1 SGHRS and CDR2 YFSETQ. Here the CDR3 reads CASSLGLSANYGYTF. For the CDR3, the DNA is TGCGCCAGCAGCTTGGGTCTCAGCGCTAACTATGGCTACACCTTC.

Here the CDR3 reads CASSAETGGGYEQYF. CDR3 DNA: TGTGCCAGCAGTGCCGAAACAGGGGGCGGCTACGAGCAGTACTTC. The chain links TRBV2 to TRBJ2-7; 9 nucleotides line up with TRBD1. Unmatched junction bases numbered 7, after V lost 4 bases and J lost 3 bases. The length of the CDR3 is 15 residues. The germline gives CDR1 SNHLY, CDR2 FYNNEI.

The rearrangement uses TRBV5-6 and TRBJ2-1, with D possibly matching TRBD2 (6 bases). The germline CDR1 and CDR2 sequences are SGHDT and YYEEEE. V lost 3 bases and J lost 3, with 19 bases in between. The CDR3 has 17 amino acids. The CDR3 DNA sequence: TGTGCCAGCAGCTCCTATACGGCCCAGCGGGTCTACAATGAGCAGTTCTTC. It yields the protein CASSSYTAQRVYNEQFF.

The J gene is TRBJ1-1, the V gene TRBV5-8, with D possibly being TRBD1 (6 bases). Per the germline V gene, CDR1 is SGHTS and CDR2 is YDEGEE. This CDR3 is built from 16 residues. The V end lost 1 base, the J end lost 0 bases, and 13 bases lay between the germline ends. The CDR3 sequence: CASSLPFGGMNTEAFF. As DNA, the CDR3 is TGTGCCAGCAGCTTGCCCTTTGGGGGCATGAACACTGAAGCTTTCTTT.

The chain carries TRBV30 and TRBJ1-4; 7 nucleotides line up with TRBD1. The CDR3 contains 14 residues. After removal of 6 bases from V and 2 bases from J, the junction contained 6 bases not matched to a gene. Germline V gene sequence: CDR1 GTSNPN, CDR2 SVGIG (reference sequence). The CDR3: CACMPGQTNEKLFF. CDR3 nucleotide sequence: TGTGCCTGTATGCCGGGACAGACTAATGAAAAACTGTTTTTT.

The genes are TRBV11-3 and TRBJ2-7; 13 positions match TRBD2. The V and J ends lost 0 bases and 4 bases, in that order; junction bases with no gene match: 9. Germline V gives CDR1 SGHNT, CDR2 YENEEA. This CDR3 spans 18 amino acids. This CDR3 reads CASSLDRTSGRAFYEQYF. CDR3 DNA sequence: TGTGCCAGCAGCTTAGATCGCACTAGCGGGAGGGCCTTTTACGAGCAGTACTTC.

The V gene is TRBV5-1, the J gene TRBJ2-5, with 9 bases lining up with TRBD1. This CDR3 is built from 14 residues. CDR1 and CDR2 (germline): SGHRS, YFSETQ. The trim removed 4 bases at V and 2 bases at J, leaving 3 bases unmatched. CDR3 residues: CASSDGTGQETQYF. CDR3 nucleotide sequence: TGCGCCAGCAGCGACGGGACAGGGCAAGAGACCCAGTACTTC.

The V call is TRBV18, the J call TRBJ2-7; 10 bases fit TRBD1. Germline V lookup: CDR1 KGHSH, CDR2 LQKENI. The V gene end was trimmed by 4 bases and the J gene end by 4 bases; junction bases not matched to a gene: 4. The length of the CDR3 is 14 residues. The chain's CDR3 is CASSQGQGGYEQYF. The DNA for the CDR3 is TGTGCCAGCTCACAAGGACAGGGGGGGTACGAGCAGTACTTC.

V usage is TRBV19 and J usage is TRBJ1-2; 11 bases align to TRBD1. This CDR3 spans 14 amino acids. CDR1 is LNHDA, CDR2 SQIVND, per germline (reference sequence). The J segment lost 8 bases and the V segment lost 3 bases, leaving 5 bases of the junction unmatched. The CDR3 protein is CASSMLDRGRGYTF. Written as DNA, the CDR3 is TGTGCCAGTAGTATGTTGGACAGGGGGCGAGGCTACACCTTC.

The CDR3 is CASSEQGAGSQPQHF. The CDR3 bases are TGTGCCAGCAGTGAACAGGGGGCGGGGAGTCAGCCCCAGCATTTT. The chain has TRBV25-1 and TRBJ1-5, with 8 nucleotides matching TRBD1. J lost 6 bases, V lost 2 bases, and 6 bases had no gene match. This CDR3 has 15 amino acids. Germline CDR1 and CDR2: MGHDK and SYGVNS.

The chain has TRBV6-5 and TRBJ1-1; D may be TRBD1 (6 bases). Deletions cut 6 bases from V and 1 base from J, with 12 bases between. The CDR3 totals 14 residues. CDR1 MNHEY and CDR2 SVGAGI come from the germline V gene. CDR3 amino acids: CASSRDNSNTEAFF. The DNA for the CDR3 is TGTGCCAGCAGCCGGGACAATTCGAACACTGAAGCTTTCTTT.

V and J are TRBV30 and TRBJ2-7, with a weak D call TRBD2 (5 bases). The CDR3 loop spans 18 amino acids. Between the trimmed V and J ends, which lost 1 base and 0 bases, there was a span of 22 bases. Looked up from germline, CDR1 is GTSNPN and CDR2 is SVGIG (reference sequence). The CDR3 DNA reads TGTGCCTGGAGTGCCGGGGTGCTGGGCGGGCGTAACTCCTACGAGCAGTACTTC. Amino acid sequence: CAWSAGVLGGRNSYEQYF. Using reference TRBV30 and TRBJ2-7 for the parts outside the CDR3, the full variable domain is SQTIHQWPATLVQPVGSPLSLECTVEGTSNPNLYWYRQAAGRGLQLLFYSVGIGQISSEVPQNLSASRPQDRQFILSSKKLLLSDSGFYLCAWSAGVLGGRNSYEQYFGPGTRLTVT.

The V gene is TRBV6-5, the J gene TRBJ1-2, with TRBD1 matching 9 bases. J was trimmed by 7 bases and V by 5 bases; bases with no gene match: 8. Germline V gives CDR1 MNHEY, CDR2 SVGAGI. The CDR3 runs to 14 residues. Written as DNA, the CDR3 is TGTGCCAGCAGTAAACAGGGGGCGCCGCGTGGCTACACCTTC. Protein product: CASSKQGAPRGYTF.